This is a list of T cell receptor beta chains from one sample in a study of CD8 T cells in Susac syndrome. TCRdb re-called the immunoSEQ multiplex PCR reads with MiXCR, one entry per CDR3 protein. The repertoire has 200,000 or so distinct CDR3 sequences, more than 90% of them found once; the top ten carry about 0.087%. Specimen: CD4+ T cells from PBMCs. These receptors all stem from a human donor with multiple sclerosis. Both conserved end residues are part of each CDR3. The D gene is left open where the match is weak. Size is omitted from some rows. Given values are once, few, many or a class for expanded clones.

TRBJ1-1 NA NA TRBV9 TGTGCCAGCAGCGTAGGTGTTGGTGAAGCTTTCTTT CASSVGVGEAFF
TRBJ2-3 TRBD1 NA TRBV13 TGTGCCAGCAGCTCAGCCCGACAGGGCCGTAGCACAGATACGCAGTATTTT CASSSARQGRSTDTQYF
TRBJ2-3 NA NA TRBV25-1 TGTGCCAGCCGGGACGAACTAGGTGGAGATACGCAGTATTTT CASRDELGGDTQYF
TRBJ2-7 NA NA TRBV5-1 TGCGCCAGCAGCTTGGCCGTCGCGGAGCCTAGGGAGCAGTACTTC CASSLAVAEPREQYF
TRBJ2-3 NA NA TRBV9 TGTGCCAGCAGCGATGGCCGGGGGGATACGCAGTATTTT CASSDGRGDTQYF
TRBJ2-5 NA NA TRBV3-1 TGTGCCAGCTCCCCCTCGGGGGTAACAGAGACCCAGTACTTC CASSPSGVTETQYF
TRBJ2-1 NA NA TRBV7-9 TGTGCCAGCAGCTTAGAAGCCGGAGATGAGCAGTTCTTC CASSLEAGDEQFF
TRBJ1-3 NA NA TRBV12-3/TRBV12-4 TGTGCCAGCAGTTTTGGGGGCTCTGGAAACACCATATATTTT CASSFGGSGNTIYF
TRBJ2-7 TRBD2 once TRBV14 TGTGCCAGCAGCCAAGACCGTCTAGCGGGGAGGTACGAGCAGTACTTC CASSQDRLAGRYEQYF
TRBJ1-2 TRBD1 NA TRBV15 TGTGCCACCAGCAGCCCCTTGGGGACAGCAGCTAACTATGGCTACACCTTC CATSSPLGTAANYGYTF
TRBJ1-2 TRBD1 NA TRBV29-1 TGCAGCGTCGAGACGACAGGGAACTATGGCTACACCTTC CSVETTGNYGYTF
TRBJ2-5 NA NA TRBV29-1 TGCAGCGTTGATCCTGCGGGTCTTGGGGAGACCCAGTACTTC CSVDPAGLGETQYF
TRBJ2-1 NA NA TRBV3-1 TGTGCCAGCAGCCAACGGGCAGGCAATGAGCAGTTCTTC CASSQRAGNEQFF
TRBJ1-5 NA NA TRBV4-2 TGTGCCAGCAGCCGGGCCCCAACTAATCAGCCCCAGCATTTT CASSRAPTNQPQHF
TRBJ1-5 NA NA TRBV7-2 TGTGCCAGCACCCCCACAGGTCCCAGCCAGCCCCAGCATTTT CASTPTGPSQPQHF
TRBJ2-3 NA NA TRBV24-1 TGTGCCACCAGTGACCGACTCAGGGGAAGCACAGATACGCAGTATTTT CATSDRLRGSTDTQYF
TRBJ2-7 NA NA TRBV29-1 TGCAGCGTTGAGGTGGACTCCTACGAGCAGTACTTC CSVEVDSYEQYF
TRBJ2-3 NA NA TRBV29-1 TGCAGCGTTGGGGTGGGGGCCCGCACAGATACGCAGTATTTT CSVGVGARTDTQYF
TRBJ2-3 TRBD2 NA TRBV3-1 TGTGCCAGCAGCCAACAAGCGGGAACCACAGATACGCAGTATTTT CASSQQAGTTDTQYF
TRBJ1-5 NA few TRBV7-3 TGTGCCAGCAGCGTGGGGACACGAACTGCCGGTCAGCCCCAGCATTTT CASSVGTRTAGQPQHF
TRBJ2-7 NA NA TRBV7-8 TGTGCCAGCAGCCGAACCAGGGTGATGGACGAGCAGTACTTC CASSRTRVMDEQYF
TRBJ2-1 NA NA TRBV12-3/TRBV12-4 TGTGCCAGCAGCCATCTTCGCGCGGATGAGCAGTTCTTC CASSHLRADEQFF
TRBJ1-2 TRBD1 NA TRBV20-1 TGCAGTGCTACCATGGACAGGGGCTATGGCTACACCTTC CSATMDRGYGYTF
TRBJ2-5 NA NA TRBV4-1 TGCGCCAGCAGCCAAGATCCGGGGTTGGGGGGAGAGACCCAGTACTTC CASSQDPGLGGETQYF
TRBJ1-1 NA NA TRBV20-1 TGCAGTGCTGCCGCCCAGCCCCTCGGACAGAACACTGAAGCTTTCTTT CSAAAQPLGQNTEAFF
TRBJ2-7 NA once TRBV10-3 TGTGCCATCAGTGACATGAGGCCCTACGAGCAGTACTTC CAISDMRPYEQYF
TRBJ2-7 NA NA TRBV20-1 TGCAGTGTGGCCCTGTGGGACGAGCAGTACTTC CSVALWDEQYF
TRBJ2-3 NA NA TRBV5-1 TGCGCCAGCAGCTTCGGACCGGCAGATACGCAGTATTTT CASSFGPADTQYF
TRBJ1-1 TRBD1 NA TRBV20-1 TGCAGTGCCCCCGGAGAGGGGGCCTGGACTGAAGCTTTCTTT CSAPGEGAWTEAFF
TRBJ1-1 NA NA TRBV7-8 TGTGCCAGCAGCCCTGCCGCAGGGGTCGACACTGAAGCTTTCTTT CASSPAAGVDTEAFF
TRBJ1-5 NA NA TRBV28 TGTGCCAGCAGTTACCAGGGGAATCAGCCCCAGCATTTT CASSYQGNQPQHF
TRBJ2-1 TRBD1 NA TRBV30 TGTGCCTGGAGTGTTTCCTCCGGGACAGTGAACAATGAGCAGTTCTTC CAWSVSSGTVNNEQFF
TRBJ2-5 NA NA TRBV7-9 TGTGCCAGCAGCTCCGGGGTGTTGGAGACCCAGTACTTC CASSSGVLETQYF
TRBJ2-3 NA NA TRBV16 TGTGCCAGCGTCGTTGGGGCCCGGGGAGATACGCAGTATTTT CASVVGARGDTQYF
TRBJ2-1 TRBD1 few TRBV29-1 TGCAGCGTGCTACCCTCGACCGGGACAGGGTCAACGAATGAGCAGTTCTTC CSVLPSTGTGSTNEQFF
TRBJ1-5 TRBD1 NA TRBV24-1 TGTGCCACCAGTGATTTACAGGGGAATCAGCCCCAGCATTTT CATSDLQGNQPQHF
TRBJ1-6 NA NA TRBV20-1 TGCAGTGCGAGGAGACAGAAGAATTCACCCCTCCACTTT CSARRQKNSPLHF
TRBJ1-1 NA NA TRBV3-1 TGTGCCAGCAGCCAAGGCGCAACTGAAGCTTTCTTT CASSQGATEAFF
TRBJ1-5 NA NA TRBV19 TGTGCCAGTAAAGACGGCGCCTTAAGCAATCAGCCCCAGCATTTT CASKDGALSNQPQHF
TRBJ1-6 TRBD1 NA TRBV11-2 TGTGCCAGCAGCTCCAGGGGGCGAAATTCACCCCTCCACTTT CASSSRGRNSPLHF
TRBJ1-2 NA NA TRBV14 TGTGCCAGCAGTCCGGGGAACTATGGCTACACCTTC CASSPGNYGYTF
TRBJ2-1 NA NA TRBV2 TGTGCCAGCACCCCGGGACTCAACAATGAGCAGTTCTTC CASTPGLNNEQFF
TRBJ1-2 NA NA TRBV30 TGTGCCGGTAGGGGGGCAGGCTATGGCTACACCTTC CAGRGAGYGYTF
TRBJ2-5 TRBD2 NA TRBV7-2 TGTGCCAGCAGCACGACTAGCGGGTACCAAGAGACCCAGTACTTC CASSTTSGYQETQYF
TRBJ1-1 TRBD1 NA TRBV4-2 TGTGCCAGCAGCCAAGAACAGGGGAGGAACACTGAAGCTTTCTTT CASSQEQGRNTEAFF
TRBJ2-3 NA NA TRBV20-1 TGCAGTGCTTCAAAACGGGTCACAGATACGCAGTATTTT CSASKRVTDTQYF
TRBJ2-3 NA NA TRBV29-1 TGCAGCGTCCTAACGGTTGAGCAGTATTTT CSVLTVEQYF
TRBJ1-2 NA NA TRBV20-1 TGCAGTGCTAGAGGCCGCGACTATGGCTACACCTTC CSARGRDYGYTF
TRBJ1-1 NA NA TRBV5-1 TGCGCCAGCAGCTTGGCCGGGAATGGCGCTGAAGCTTTCTTT CASSLAGNGAEAFF
TRBJ2-1 TRBD1 NA TRBV30 TGTGCCTGGACTACCGGGACAGGCGGTACCATCTCGCAGTTCTTC CAWTTGTGGTISQFF
TRBJ1-2 NA NA TRBV29-1 TGCAGCGTTGCAGGGTTTGCTTCAAGTCGTGGCTACACCTTC CSVAGFASSRGYTF
TRBJ2-7 NA NA TRBV23-1 TGCGCCAGCACCGCGACCCTCCAACACGAGCAGTACTTC CASTATLQHEQYF
TRBJ2-1 TRBD1 NA TRBV29-1 TGCAGCGTGGAACGGGACAGGGGCTACAATGAGCAGTTCTTC CSVERDRGYNEQFF
TRBJ2-5 NA NA TRBV5-4 TGTGCCAGCAGCCGCCGGGACACCCAAGAGACCCAGTACTTC CASSRRDTQETQYF
TRBJ2-1 NA NA TRBV29-1 TGCAGCGTTGACGGGCCGGGAGATGAGCAGTTCTTC CSVDGPGDEQFF
TRBJ2-2 TRBD1 NA TRBV20-1 TGCAGTGCTCGACAGGGGAGAGGCGGGGAGCTGTTTTTT CSARQGRGGELFF
TRBJ2-1 TRBD2 NA TRBV2 TGTGCCAGCAGTGAATTGGCGGGAGGAGCGCAGTTCTTC CASSELAGGAQFF
TRBJ2-5 TRBD2 NA TRBV9 TGTGCCAGCAGCGTAGAGCGGGGGCCCCAAGAGACCCAGTACTTC CASSVERGPQETQYF